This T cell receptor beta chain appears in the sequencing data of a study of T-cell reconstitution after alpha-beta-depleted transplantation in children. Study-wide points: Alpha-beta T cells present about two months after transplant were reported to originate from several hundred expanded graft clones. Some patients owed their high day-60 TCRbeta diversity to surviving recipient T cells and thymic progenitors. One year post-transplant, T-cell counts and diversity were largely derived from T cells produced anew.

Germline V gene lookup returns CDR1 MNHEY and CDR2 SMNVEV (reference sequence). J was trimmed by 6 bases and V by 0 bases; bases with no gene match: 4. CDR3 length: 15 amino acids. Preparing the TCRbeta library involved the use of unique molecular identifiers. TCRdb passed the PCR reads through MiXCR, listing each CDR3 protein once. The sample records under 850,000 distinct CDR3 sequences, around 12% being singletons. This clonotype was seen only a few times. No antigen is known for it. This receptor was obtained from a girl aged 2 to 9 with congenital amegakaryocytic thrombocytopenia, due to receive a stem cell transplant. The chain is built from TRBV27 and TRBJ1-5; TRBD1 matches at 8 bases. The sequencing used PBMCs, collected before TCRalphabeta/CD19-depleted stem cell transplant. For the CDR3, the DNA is TGTGCCAGCAGTTTATCGGGCAGGGGGCGTCAGCCCCAGCATTTT. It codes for CASSLSGRGRQPQHF.